This paragraph reports one TCR beta chain. Its antigen remains unknown. The sample comes from a study of T-cell memory formation after mild COVID-19. General observations from the study: Shrinking CD4+ clones were chiefly CM and EM; CD8+ ones were chiefly EMRA. For second-wave clones that peaked at day 37, SARS-CoV-2 specificity went unverified. Pre-infection memory held some responding clones, suggesting pre-existing cross-reactive T cells responded.

The CDR3 runs 10 residues. Germline lookup yields CDR1 DFQATT and CDR2 SNEGSKA (reference sequence). Trimming removed 5 bases from V and 11 bases from J, with 12 bases in between. Via MiXCR, TCRdb re-called the 5' RACE reads, giving one row per CDR3 protein. The repertoire consists of around 300,000 distinct CDR3 sequences, with more than 15% occurring once and the leading ten covering about 21%. The sequence came from a man between 18 and 35 years old who had mild COVID-19 (a few samples of this study predate the infection). Cell type and time point are not known. Sequencing was performed on PBMCs or a T cell subset sorted from them (not recorded which). This sequence joins TRBV20-1 and TRBJ1-1; D is uncertain. The CDR3 loop reads CSAPSTGAFF. The CDR3, as DNA: TGCAGTGCTCCCTCCACCGGGGCTTTCTTT.